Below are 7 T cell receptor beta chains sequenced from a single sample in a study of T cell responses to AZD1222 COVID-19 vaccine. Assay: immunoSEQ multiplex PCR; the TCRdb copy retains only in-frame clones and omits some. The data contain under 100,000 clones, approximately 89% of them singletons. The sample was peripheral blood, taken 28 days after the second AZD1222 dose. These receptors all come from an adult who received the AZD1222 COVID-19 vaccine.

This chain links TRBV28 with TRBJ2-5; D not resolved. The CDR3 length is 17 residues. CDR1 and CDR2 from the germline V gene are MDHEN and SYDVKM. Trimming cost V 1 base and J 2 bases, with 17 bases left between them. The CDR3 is CASSLFLVASAQETQYF. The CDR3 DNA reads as TGTGCCAGCAGTTTATTTTTGGTGGCTAGTGCGCAAGAGACCCAGTACTTC.

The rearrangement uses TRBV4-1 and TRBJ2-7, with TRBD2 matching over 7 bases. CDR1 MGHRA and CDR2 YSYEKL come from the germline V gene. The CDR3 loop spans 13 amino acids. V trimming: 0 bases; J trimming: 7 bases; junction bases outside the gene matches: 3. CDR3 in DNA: TGCGCCAGCAGCCAAGATCCCGGGGGGGAGCAGTACGTC. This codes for CASSQDPGGEQYV.

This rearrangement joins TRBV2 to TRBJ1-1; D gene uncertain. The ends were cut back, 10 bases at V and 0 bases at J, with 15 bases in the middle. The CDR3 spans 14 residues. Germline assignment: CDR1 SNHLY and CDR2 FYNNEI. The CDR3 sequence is CATRSRFMNTEAFF. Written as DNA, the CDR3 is TGTGCCACTAGATCCCGGTTCATGAACACTGAAGCTTTCTTT.

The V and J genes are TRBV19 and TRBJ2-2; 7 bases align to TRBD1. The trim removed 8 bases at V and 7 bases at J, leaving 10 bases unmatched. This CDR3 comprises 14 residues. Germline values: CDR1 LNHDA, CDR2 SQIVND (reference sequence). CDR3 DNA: TGTGCCAGTTCGGGACAGCCCCGCAGCGGGGAGCTGTTTTTT. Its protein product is CASSGQPRSGELFF. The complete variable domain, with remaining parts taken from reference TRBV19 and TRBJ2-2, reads DGGITQSPKYLFRKEGQNVTLSCEQNLNHDAMYWYRQDPGQGLRLIYYSQIVNDFQKGDIAEGYSVSREKKESFPLTVTSAQKNPTAFYLCASSGQPRSGELFFGEGSRLTVL.

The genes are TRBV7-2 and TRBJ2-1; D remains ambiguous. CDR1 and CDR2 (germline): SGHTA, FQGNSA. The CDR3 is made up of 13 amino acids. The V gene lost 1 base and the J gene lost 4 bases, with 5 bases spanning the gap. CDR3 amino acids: CASSLDLYNEQFF. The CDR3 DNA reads TGTGCCAGCAGCTTAGATTTGTACAATGAGCAGTTCTTC.

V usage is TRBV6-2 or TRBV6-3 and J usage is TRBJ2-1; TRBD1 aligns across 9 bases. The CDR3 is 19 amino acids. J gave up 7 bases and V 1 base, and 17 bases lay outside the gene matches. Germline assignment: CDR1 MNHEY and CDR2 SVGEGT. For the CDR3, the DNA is TGTGCCAGCAGTTACTACCCGGACAGGGGCTTGACCCTTCTTAATGAGCAGTTCTTC. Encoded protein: CASSYYPDRGLTLLNEQFF.

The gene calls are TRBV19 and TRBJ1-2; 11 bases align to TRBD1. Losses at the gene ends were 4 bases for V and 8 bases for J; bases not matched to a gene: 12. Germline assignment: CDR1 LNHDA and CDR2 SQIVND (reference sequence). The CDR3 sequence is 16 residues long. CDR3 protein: CASSTLSGTGGRGYTF. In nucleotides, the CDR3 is TGTGCCAGTAGTACCCTTTCCGGGACAGGGGGGAGAGGCTACACCTTC.